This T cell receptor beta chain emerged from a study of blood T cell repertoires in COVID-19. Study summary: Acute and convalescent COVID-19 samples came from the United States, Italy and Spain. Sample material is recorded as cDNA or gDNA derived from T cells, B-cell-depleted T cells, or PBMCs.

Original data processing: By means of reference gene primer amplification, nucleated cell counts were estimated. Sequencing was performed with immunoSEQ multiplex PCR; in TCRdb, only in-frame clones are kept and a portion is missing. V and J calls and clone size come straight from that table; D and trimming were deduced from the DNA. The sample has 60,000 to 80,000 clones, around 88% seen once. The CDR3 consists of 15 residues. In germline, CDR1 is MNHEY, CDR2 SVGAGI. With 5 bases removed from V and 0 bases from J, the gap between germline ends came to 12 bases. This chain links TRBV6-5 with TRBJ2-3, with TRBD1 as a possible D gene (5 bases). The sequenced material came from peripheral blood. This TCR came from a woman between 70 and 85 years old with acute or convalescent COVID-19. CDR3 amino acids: CASSTGRPSTDTQYF. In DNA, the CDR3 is TGTGCCAGCAGTACAGGCAGGCCTAGCACAGATACGCAGTATTTT.